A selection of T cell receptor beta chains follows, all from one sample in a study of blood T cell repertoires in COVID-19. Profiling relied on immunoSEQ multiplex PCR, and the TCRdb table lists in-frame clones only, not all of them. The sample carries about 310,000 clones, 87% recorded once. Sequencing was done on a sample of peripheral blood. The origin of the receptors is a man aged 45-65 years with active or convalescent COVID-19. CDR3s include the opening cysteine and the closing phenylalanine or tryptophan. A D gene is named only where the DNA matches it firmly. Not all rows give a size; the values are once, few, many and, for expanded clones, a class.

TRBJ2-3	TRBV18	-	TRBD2	TGTGCCAGCTCTCTAGCGGGGGCATCCACAGATACGCAGTATTTT	CASSLAGASTDTQYF
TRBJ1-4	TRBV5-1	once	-	TGCGCCAGCAGCTACGCCTTGAGCGGGGAAAAACTGTTTTTT	CASSYALSGEKLFF
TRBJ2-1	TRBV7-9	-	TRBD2	TGTGCCAGCAGCAGATATAGCGGGAGGCTCTACAATGAGCAGTTCTTC	CASSRYSGRLYNEQFF
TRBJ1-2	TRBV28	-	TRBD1	TGTGCCAGCAGTCCGGGACAGGGGAGCTATGGCTACACCTTC	CASSPGQGSYGYTF
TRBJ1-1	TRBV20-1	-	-	TGCAGTGCGGAAGGGGACACTGAAGCTTTCTTT	CSAEGDTEAFF
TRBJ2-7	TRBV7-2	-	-	TGTGCCAGCAGCTTAACAGGTGGGGGCAACTCCTACGAGCAGTACTTC	CASSLTGGGNSYEQYF
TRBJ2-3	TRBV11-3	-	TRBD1	TGTGCCAGCAGCTTGGGTAGGGGGCTTACAGATACGCAGTATTTT	CASSLGRGLTDTQYF
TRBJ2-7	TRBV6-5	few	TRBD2	TGTGCCAGCAGCCCGGGGATGAGCGGGGGATTGTACTTC	CASSPGMSGGLYF
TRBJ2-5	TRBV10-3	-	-	TGTGCCATCAGTCCCGGGACATATCAAGAGACCCAGTACTTC	CAISPGTYQETQYF
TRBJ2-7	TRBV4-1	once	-	TGCGCCAGCAGCCGACTTGAACTAGAGTCCTACGAGCAGTACTTC	CASSRLELESYEQYF
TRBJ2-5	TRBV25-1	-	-	TGTGCCAGCAGTGAATTGAGTCAGCGATACAAAGAGACCCAGTACTTC	CASSELSQRYKETQYF
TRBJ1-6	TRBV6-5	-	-	TGTGCCAGCAGCCAGCAGCGAAGGTCGGACCTCCACTTT	CASSQQRRSDLHF
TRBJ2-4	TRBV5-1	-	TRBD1	TGCGCCAGCAGCTCCCGGACAGGGAGAAACATTCAGTACTTC	CASSSRTGRNIQYF
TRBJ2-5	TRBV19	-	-	TGTGCCAGTAGTATAGGCGGGCAGCCCGGGGAGACCCAGTACTTC	CASSIGGQPGETQYF
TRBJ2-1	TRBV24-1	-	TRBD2	TGTGCCACCAGTGACCCGGGACTAGGGTCCAATGAGCAGTTCTTC	CATSDPGLGSNEQFF
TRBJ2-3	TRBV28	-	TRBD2	TGTGCCAGCAGAGGAGGGACTAGCGGGTTCACAGATACGCAGTATTTT	CASRGGTSGFTDTQYF
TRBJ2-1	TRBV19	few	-	TGTGCCAGTAGTATAGATACAAGCTCCTACAATGAGCAGTTCTTC	CASSIDTSSYNEQFF
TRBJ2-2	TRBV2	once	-	TGTGCCAGGGAACTACAGGGCGGGGAGCTGTTTTTT	CARELQGGELFF
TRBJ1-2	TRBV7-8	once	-	TGTGCCAGCAGCTTAGATCCAGGGGCTTCCTATGGCTACACCTTC	CASSLDPGASYGYTF
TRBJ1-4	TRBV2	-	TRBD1	TGTGCCAGCAGGCGGGGGACAGGGGGCAATGAAAAACTGTTTTTT	CASRRGTGGNEKLFF
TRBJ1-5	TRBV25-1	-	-	TGTGCCAGCAGTGAATCGGGAGGACCTCAGCCCCAGCATTTT	CASSESGGPQPQHF
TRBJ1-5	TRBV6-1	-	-	TGTGCCAGCAGTGAACCTCCGGGAAGAAATCAGCCCCAGCATTTT	CASSEPPGRNQPQHF
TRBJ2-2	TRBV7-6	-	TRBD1	TGTGCCAGCAGCCCCACTCGGGACAGGGGGAACACCGGGGAGCTGTTTTTT	CASSPTRDRGNTGELFF
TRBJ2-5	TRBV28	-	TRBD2	TGTGCCAGCAGCAGACTAGCGGGAGGTCGGGAGACCCAGTACTTC	CASSRLAGGRETQYF
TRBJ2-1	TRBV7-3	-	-	TGTGCCAGCGGGACTGGTTTTTACAATGAGCAGTTCTTC	CASGTGFYNEQFF
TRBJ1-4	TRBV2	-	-	TGTGCCAGCACCCCCCGGGGTTGGGGGCAAAGTGAAAAACTGTTTTTT	CASTPRGWGQSEKLFF
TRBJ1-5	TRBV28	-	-	TGTGCCAGCAAGGACCCGGGACAGCCCCAGCATTTT	CASKDPGQPQHF
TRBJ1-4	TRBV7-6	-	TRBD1	TGTGCCAGCAGCTTACTAACACCAAGGACAGGCCTGAATGAAAAACTGTTTTTT	CASSLLTPRTGLNEKLFF
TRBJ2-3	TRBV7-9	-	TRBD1	TGTGCCAGCAGCCTACCCTATGGACAGGGGAACGAGTATTTT	CASSLPYGQGNEYF
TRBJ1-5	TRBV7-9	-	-	TGTGCCAGCAGCTTCGGACTTTCCAATCAGCCCCAGCATTTT	CASSFGLSNQPQHF
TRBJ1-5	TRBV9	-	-	TGTGCCAGCAGCGTAGGAGGGAACTCCAATCAGCCCCAGCATTTT	CASSVGGNSNQPQHF
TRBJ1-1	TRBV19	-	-	TGTGCCAGTAGTATGGGCAGTATGAACACTGAAGCTTTCTTT	CASSMGSMNTEAFF
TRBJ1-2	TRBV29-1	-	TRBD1	TGCAGCGTTGGCCTGGGACAGGGTGTATCTGGCTACACCTTC	CSVGLGQGVSGYTF
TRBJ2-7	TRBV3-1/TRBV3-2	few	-	TGTGCCAGCAGCCAAGAGTCGGTCGACGAGCAGTACTTC	CASSQESVDEQYF
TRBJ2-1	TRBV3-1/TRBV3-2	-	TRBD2	TGTGCCAGCAGCCAAGCCAAGCTAGCGGGGTTCGGGGATGAGCAGTTCTTC	CASSQAKLAGFGDEQFF
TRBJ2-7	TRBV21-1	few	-	TGTGCCAGCAGCAAACTAGCGCTAGACTCCTACGAGCAGTACTTC	CASSKLALDSYEQYF
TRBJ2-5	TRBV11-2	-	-	TGTGCCAGCAGCTCTTTTCAAGAGACCCAGTACTTC	CASSSFQETQYF
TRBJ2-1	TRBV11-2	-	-	TGTGCCAGCAGCCCTTCACGCCGGGGGTGGGGAAATGAGCAGTTCTTC	CASSPSRRGWGNEQFF
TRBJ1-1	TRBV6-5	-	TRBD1	TGTGGGTTAGCCGGGACAGGGGCCGAAGCTTTCTTT	CGLAGTGAEAFF
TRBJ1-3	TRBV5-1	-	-	TGCGCCAGCAGCTTACAAACCTCTGGAAACACCATATATTTT	CASSLQTSGNTIYF
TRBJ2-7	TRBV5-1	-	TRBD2	TGCGCCAGCAGCTTGGTAGCGGGAGAGGACGAGCAGTACTTC	CASSLVAGEDEQYF
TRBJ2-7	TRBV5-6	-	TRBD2	TGTGCCAGCAGCTGGGGACTAGCGGGAGCGCAGTACTTC	CASSWGLAGAQYF
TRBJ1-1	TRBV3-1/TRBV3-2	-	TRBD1	TGTGCCAGCAGTCTACACGGGACAGGTGGGGACACTGAAGCTTTCTTT	CASSLHGTGGDTEAFF
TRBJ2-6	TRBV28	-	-	TGTGCCAGCAGTTCACTGTCGGGGTCTGGGGCCAACGTCCTGACTTTC	CASSSLSGSGANVLTF
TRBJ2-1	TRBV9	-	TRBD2	TGTGCCAGCAGCGTTCTAGCGGGAAGCACCTACAATGAGCAGTTCTTC	CASSVLAGSTYNEQFF
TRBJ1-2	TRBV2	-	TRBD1	TGTGCCAGCAGTTCTCAGGGGGCGAGGGGCTACACCTTC	CASSSQGARGYTF
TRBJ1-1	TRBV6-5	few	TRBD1	TGTGCCAGCAGTAGGGACAGTTACACTGAAGCTTTCTTT	CASSRDSYTEAFF
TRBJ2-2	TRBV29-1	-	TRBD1	TGCAGCGCGGACAGGGGGACCGGGGAGCTGTTTTTT	CSADRGTGELFF
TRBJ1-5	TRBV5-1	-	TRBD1	TGCGCCAGCAGGTCCGGGACAGCGGAATCGGAGCCCCAGCATTTT	CASRSGTAESEPQHF
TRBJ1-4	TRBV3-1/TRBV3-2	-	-	TGTGCCAGCAGCCAAGACGGAAGGAGGGAAAAACTGTTTTTT	CASSQDGRREKLFF
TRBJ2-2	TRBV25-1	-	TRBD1	TGTGCCAGCAGTGATTGGCAGGGGGCAGCGGGGGAGCTGTTTTTT	CASSDWQGAAGELFF
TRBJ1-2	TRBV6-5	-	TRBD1	TGTGCCAGCAGTACCGGACAGGCGGGCGGCTACACCTTC	CASSTGQAGGYTF
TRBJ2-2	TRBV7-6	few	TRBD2	TGTGCCAGCACCCGCTTAGGTACTAGCGGGAGATCCGGGGAGCTGTTTTTT	CASTRLGTSGRSGELFF
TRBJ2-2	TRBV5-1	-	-	TGCGCCAGCCGATTGTGGCAGGGAGGCCCGTCCGGGGAGCTGTTTTTT	CASRLWQGGPSGELFF
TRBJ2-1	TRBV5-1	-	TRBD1	TGCGCCAGCAGCACTTGGACAGGGGCAAATGAGCAGTTCTTC	CASSTWTGANEQFF
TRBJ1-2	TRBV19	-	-	TGTGCCAGTAGTATCTACCCGTACCAGACACAAACTTATGGCTACACCTTC	CASSIYPYQTQTYGYTF
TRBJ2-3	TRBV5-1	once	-	TGCGCCAGCGGGGAGGCTAGCGGCACAGATACGCAGTATTTT	CASGEASGTDTQYF
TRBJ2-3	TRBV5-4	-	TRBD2	TGTGCCAGCAGCTTGGGACTAGCCACAGATACGCAGTATTTT	CASSLGLATDTQYF
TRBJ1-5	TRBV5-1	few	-	TGCGCCAGCAGCTTGGGGTCAGGGGCTCAGCCCCAGCATTTT	CASSLGSGAQPQHF
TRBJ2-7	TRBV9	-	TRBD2	TGTGCCAGCTCCCCGGGTGGGGCGGGAGGTCTCTACGAGCAGTACTTC	CASSPGGAGGLYEQYF